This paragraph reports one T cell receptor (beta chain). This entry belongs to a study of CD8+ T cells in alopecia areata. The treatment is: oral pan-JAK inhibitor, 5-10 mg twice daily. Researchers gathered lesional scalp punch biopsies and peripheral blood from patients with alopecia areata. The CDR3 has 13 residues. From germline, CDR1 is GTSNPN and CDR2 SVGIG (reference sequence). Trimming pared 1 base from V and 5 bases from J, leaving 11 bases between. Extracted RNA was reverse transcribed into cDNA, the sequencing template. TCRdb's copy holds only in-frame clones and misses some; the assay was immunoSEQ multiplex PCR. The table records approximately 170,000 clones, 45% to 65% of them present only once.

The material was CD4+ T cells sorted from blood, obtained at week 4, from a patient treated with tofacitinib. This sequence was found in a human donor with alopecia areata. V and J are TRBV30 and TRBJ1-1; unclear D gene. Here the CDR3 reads CAWSGDAWTEAFF. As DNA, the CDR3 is TGTGCCTGGAGTGGTGACGCGTGGACTGAAGCTTTCTTT.